This TCR beta chain was sequenced for a study of blood T cell repertoires in COVID-19. TCRdb keeps only in-frame clones here, not all; method: immunoSEQ multiplex PCR. The table records 85,000 to 100,000 clones, 86% of them present only once. The CDR3 has 10 amino acids. The germline CDR1 and CDR2 sequences are MNHEY and SVGAGI. The V and J ends lost 8 bases and 7 bases respectively, with 3 bases between them. Specimen: peripheral blood. This sequence originates from a man aged 50 or older with active or convalescent COVID-19. The rearrangement links TRBV6-5 to TRBJ1-6; no definite D call. CDR3 amino acids: CASPNSPLHF. CDR3 DNA: TGTGCCAGCCCGAATTCACCCCTCCACTTT.